A single sample gave rise to the 13 T cell receptor beta chains below, sequenced in a study of immune heterogeneity within non-small cell lung tumors. For the TCR beta CDR3, multiplex PCR with 32 V and 13 J primers performed the amplification. TCRdb independently ran MiXCR on the multiplex PCR reads; one entry per CDR3 protein. Of 15,000 or so distinct CDR3 sequences listed, approximately 26% were seen once; the top ten hold around 5.3%. The template for each sample was 600 ng of genomic DNA, which had been extracted from bulk tumor tissue. The authors collected several far-apart biopsies from each primary tumor during surgery. Enrolled individuals presented with untreated, newly diagnosed non-small cell lung cancer and received curative surgery. The specimen was lung tumor tissue. The receptors stem from a man aged 40-49 years with non-small cell lung cancer.

This clonotype is classed as medium-sized (0.01 to 0.1%). This chain joins TRBV7-3 and TRBJ1-2, with 8 bases that match TRBD1. The CDR3 is 13 residues long. J gave up 4 bases and V 5 bases, and 3 bases lay outside the gene matches. Germline V gene data show CDR1 as SGHTA and CDR2 as FQGTGA. CDR3 loop: CASSATGGYGYTF. Here the CDR3 DNA reads TGTGCCAGCAGCGCAACAGGGGGCTATGGCTACACCTTC.

Notes on this clonotype: A clone one base away is much larger, so this may be a read error. The chain links TRBV6-1 to TRBJ1-5; the match to TRBD1 covers 10 bases. Germline CDR1 and CDR2: MNHNS and SASEGT. CDR3 length: 14 amino acids. The chain's CDR3 is CASSPGTGERAQRF. CDR3 in DNA: TGTGCCAGCAGTCCCGGGACAGGGGAAAGGGCCCAGCGTTTT.

This clonotype is deemed medium-sized (0.01 to 0.1%). The chain carries TRBV6-1 and TRBJ1-5; a possible D gene is TRBD1 (6 bases). CDR1 MNHNS and CDR2 SASEGT come from the germline V gene. V was clipped by 5 bases and J by 0 bases, with 11 bases between them. This CDR3 contains 15 residues. The CDR3: CASSRQGYSNQPQHF. Written as DNA, the CDR3 is TGTGCCAGCAGTCGCCAGGGGTATAGCAATCAGCCCCAGCATTTT.

This clonotype was recorded many times. CDR3 in DNA: TGCAGCGCCGGGACCCCGGGGAATGAGCAGTTCTTC. The encoded protein is CSAGTPGNEQFF. This chain uses TRBV29-1 with TRBJ2-1; either TRBD1 or TRBD2 may supply D (5 bases each). V was cut by 7 bases and J by 7 bases, with 14 bases left in between. Looked up from germline, CDR1 is SQVTM and CDR2 is ANQGSEA. The CDR3 is made up of 12 amino acids.

This clonotype was seen only once. A read error may be the cause here, since a much bigger clone is one base away. CDR3 sequence: CASSSTAYTKEAFF. The CDR3 DNA follows: TGTGCCAGCAGTTCGACAGCTTATACAAAGGAAGCTTTCTTT. The gene calls are TRBV12-3 or TRBV12-4 and TRBJ1-1, with D maybe TRBD1 (5 bases). V lost 4 bases and J 8 bases, leaving 17 bases between the germline ends. This CDR3 region has 14 residues.

In regard to this clonotype: Germline and junction disagree at one end, which may indicate a read error. V usage is TRBV20-1 and J usage is TRBJ1-6; D perhaps matches TRBD1 (6 bases). There are 16 residues in the CDR3. Germline V lookup: CDR1 DFQATT, CDR2 SNEGSKA (reference sequence). CDR3: CSARVRGGQLNSRLHF. The CDR3, as DNA: TGCAGTGCTAGAGTAAGGGGAGGACAGTTAAATTCACGCCTCCACTTT.

V and J are TRBV11-2 and TRBJ2-3; TRBD1 or TRBD2 may be the D gene (5 bases each). V lost 7 bases and J 0 bases, leaving 17 bases between the germline ends. CDR1 is SGHAT and CDR2 is FQNNGV in the germline V gene. CDR3 size: 16 residues. CDR3 sequence: CASIVRDGTSTDTQYF. The CDR3 coding sequence is TGTGCCAGCATCGTACGGGACGGAACTAGCACAGATACGCAGTATTTT.

In this sample, this clonotype turned up many times. The V call is TRBV16, the J call TRBJ2-7; 9 bases line up with TRBD1. CDR1 and CDR2 from the germline V gene are KGHSY and FQNENV. The CDR3 loop spans 16 amino acids. J lost 3 bases, V lost 2 bases, and 8 bases had no gene match. The CDR3, as DNA: TGTGCCAGCAGCCAAACCGGGACAGGGTGGAACTACGAGCAGTACTTC. Amino acid sequence: CASSQTGTGWNYEQYF.

This clonotype has a single count. This clone may be a read error of a much larger clone one base away. The rearrangement joins TRBV27 to TRBJ1-1; D not resolved. V gave up 6 bases and J gave up 5 bases, with 16 bases separating them. The CDR3 has 14 residues. Germline V gene sequence: CDR1 MNHEY, CDR2 SMNVEV (reference sequence). CDR3: CASSPRLWQTEAFF. The CDR3 DNA reads as TGTGCCAGCAGCCCAAGATTATGGCAGACTGAAGCTTTCTTT.

This clonotype appeared many times. The chain couples TRBV6-1 to TRBJ2-2; D is ambiguous. V shed 8 bases and J shed 6 bases, with 19 bases lying between them. This CDR3 is built from 15 residues. In germline, CDR1 is MNHNS, CDR2 SASEGT. DNA of the CDR3: TGTGCCAGCCGGCCGCTAGAACTTTCCGCCGGGGAGCTGTTTTTT. Its protein product is CASRPLELSAGELFF.

This clonotype was counted between two and nine times. The V gene is TRBV20-1, the J gene TRBJ2-3; a weak D match, TRBD2 (6 bases). Germline CDR1 reads DFQATT; CDR2 reads SNEGSKA (reference sequence). V was trimmed by 3 bases and J by 1 base, leaving 17 bases between them. The CDR3 contains 16 residues. Here the CDR3 DNA reads TGCAGTGCTAGCTGGAAGCCGGGACTCGGCACAGATACGCAGTATTTT. This codes for CSASWKPGLGTDTQYF.

This clonotype rates as medium-sized. This sequence joins TRBV27 and TRBJ1-2, with D possibly TRBD1 on 6 matching bases. The V end lost 7 bases, the J end lost 7 bases, and 19 bases lay between the germline ends. The length of the CDR3 is 14 residues. Germline assignment: CDR1 MNHEY and CDR2 SMNVEV (reference sequence). The CDR3: CASKGLLGQIGYTF. CDR3 in DNA: TGTGCCAGCAAGGGTCTTCTCGGACAGATTGGCTACACCTTC.

The chain has TRBV5-5 and TRBJ2-7; maybe TRBD1 (8 bases). The CDR3 covers 17 residues. CDR1 SGHKS and CDR2 YYEKEE come from the germline V gene (reference sequence). V lost 0 bases and J lost 2, with 18 bases in between. Here the CDR3 reads CASSLAQGAGVAYEQYF. The CDR3 coding sequence is TGTGCCAGCAGCTTGGCGCAGGGGGCGGGAGTGGCCTACGAGCAGTACTTC.